One and the same sample provided the 30 T cell receptor beta chains below, sequenced in a study of cytomegalovirus exposure and HLA in healthy donors. The PCR employed 60 Vbeta primers together with 13 Jbeta primers. The method was immunoSEQ multiplex PCR; TCRdb's version includes in-frame clones alone and lacks a portion of them. Among over 100,000 clones listed, about two thirds were seen once. Sequenced input: PBMCs. Receptors were obtained from a man aged 45-65 years in good health and CMV-seropositive.

V and J are TRBV25-1 and TRBJ2-1; 7 bases are a match to TRBD1. The V and J ends lost 5 bases and 5 bases, in that order; junction bases with no gene match: 9. The CDR3 contains 15 residues. Germline lookup yields CDR1 MGHDK and CDR2 SYGVNS. The CDR3 is CASSSPVGTDNEQFF. The CDR3 coding sequence is TGTGCCAGCAGTTCCCCTGTAGGGACAGACAATGAGCAGTTCTTC.

This clone appeared a few times. V and J are TRBV19 and TRBJ2-6, with TRBD1 matching 7 bases. CDR1 and CDR2 from the germline V gene are LNHDA and SQIVND (reference sequence). J was trimmed by 0 bases and V by 0 bases; bases with no gene match: 14. The CDR3 has 21 residues. DNA for the CDR3: TGTGCCAGTAGTATAGATTGGGGACAGCAATTTAGAAGCTCTGGGGCCAACGTCCTGACTTTC. Its protein product is CASSIDWGQQFRSSGANVLTF.

The table lists this clone with a count of one. The V call is TRBV6-6, the J call TRBJ1-4, with D uncertain. The CDR3 has 15 residues. Germline values: CDR1 MNHNY, CDR2 SVGAGI (reference sequence). V dropped 5 bases and J dropped 1 base, with 11 bases sitting between them. The CDR3 coding sequence is TGTGCCAGCAGTACATACAGAGAAACTAATGAAAAACTGTTTTTT. Translation gives CASSTYRETNEKLFF.

This chain connects TRBV2 to TRBJ1-2; D ambiguous. Germline CDR1 is SNHLY and CDR2 is FYNNEI. The CDR3 sequence is 15 residues long. V dropped 2 bases and J dropped 5 bases, with 15 bases sitting between them. The CDR3 bases are TGTGCCAGCAGTGAACGATCGAGTAGCCGGTATGGCTACACCTTC. Its translation is CASSERSSSRYGYTF.

V gene TRBV6-5 combines with J gene TRBJ1-2; possible D gene TRBD1, 5 bases. The CDR3 totals 15 residues. Germline CDR1 is MNHEY and CDR2 is SVGAGI. Trimming stripped 2 bases from V and 3 bases from J, with 13 bases between. In DNA form, the CDR3 reads TGTGCCAGCAGTTACGAAATGGGGGGATACTATGGCTACACCTTC. It codes for CASSYEMGGYYGYTF.

The V and J genes are TRBV27 and TRBJ2-2; 9 nucleotides match TRBD1. V trimming: 5 bases; J trimming: 6 bases; junction bases outside the gene matches: 1. The CDR3 loop spans 13 amino acids. The germline V gene encodes CDR1 MNHEY and CDR2 SMNVEV (reference sequence). The chain's CDR3 is CASSDRGSGELFF. The CDR3, as DNA: TGTGCCAGCAGTGACAGGGGGTCCGGGGAGCTGTTTTTT.

V usage is TRBV25-1 and J usage is TRBJ2-1; TRBD2 aligns across 8 bases. The CDR3 loop spans 14 amino acids. CDR1 MGHDK and CDR2 SYGVNS come from the germline V gene. V was pared by 4 bases and J by 3 bases, with 2 bases of the junction left unmatched. For the CDR3, the DNA is TGTGCCAGCAGTGGACTAGCGAACTACAATGAGCAGTTCTTC. Translated, it gives CASSGLANYNEQFF.

The chain couples TRBV28 to TRBJ2-1; TRBD1 aligns across 7 bases. The CDR3 is made up of 19 amino acids. V shed 2 bases, J shed 1 base, and the junction held 14 bases outside the gene matches. CDR1 and CDR2 from the germline V gene are MDHEN and SYDVKM. This CDR3 reads CASSLGSRWTGSSYNEQFF. CDR3 in DNA: TGTGCCAGCAGTTTAGGTTCTCGATGGACAGGATCTTCCTACAATGAGCAGTTCTTC. The full variable domain, with the rest looked up from reference TRBV28 and TRBJ2-1, is DVKVTQSSRYLVKRTGEKVFLECVQDMDHENMFWYRQDPGLGLRLIYFSYDVKMKEKGDIPEGYSVSREKKERFSLILESASTNQTSMYLCASSLGSRWTGSSYNEQFFGPGTRLTVL.

The chain has TRBV5-1 and TRBJ2-3; D uncertain. Germline CDR1 is SGHRS and CDR2 is YFSETQ. The CDR3 covers 16 residues. V lost 0 bases and J lost 4, with 15 bases in between. Here the CDR3 reads CASSLGPAQTPDTQYF. As DNA, the CDR3 is TGCGCCAGCAGCTTGGGGCCAGCGCAGACCCCAGATACGCAGTATTTT.

The V call is TRBV4-1, the J call TRBJ1-1, with 9 bases matching TRBD1. With 4 bases clipped from V and 1 base from J, the junction kept 10 bases outside the gene matches. The CDR3 loop spans 17 amino acids. Germline-derived CDR1 and CDR2 are MGHRA and YSYEKL. The CDR3 DNA is TGCGCCAGCAGCCTAGTCCCGGGACAGGGATCGAACACTGAAGCTTTCTTT. Amino acids: CASSLVPGQGSNTEAFF.

Only a few counts were recorded for this clone. The V call is TRBV5-6, the J call TRBJ1-2; D not resolved. This CDR3 has 15 amino acids. V lost 0 bases and J lost 0, with 9 bases in between. Germline V gives CDR1 SGHDT, CDR2 YYEEEE. The CDR3 DNA reads TGTGCCAGCAGCTTGGTGGAGCAAGCTAACTATGGCTACACCTTC. Protein sequence: CASSLVEQANYGYTF.

This chain links TRBV5-6 with TRBJ2-5; maybe TRBD1 (5 bases). V lost 4 bases and J lost 5, with 15 bases in between. The CDR3 loop spans 14 amino acids. The germline V gene encodes CDR1 SGHDT and CDR2 YYEEEE. The CDR3 reads CASSGWGRGETQYF. The DNA of the CDR3 is TGTGCCAGCAGCGGGTGGGGAAGGGGTGAGACCCAGTACTTC. The full variable domain, completed using reference TRBV5-6 and TRBJ2-5, is DAGVTQSPTHLIKTRGQQVTLRCSPKSGHDTVSWYQQALGQGPQFIFQYYEEEERQRGNFPDRFSGHQFPNYSSELNVNALLLGDSALYLCASSGWGRGETQYFGPGTRLLVL.

This chain uses TRBV7-2 with TRBJ1-2; no clear D gene. V lost 5 bases and J lost 7, with 14 bases in between. CDR3 length: 13 amino acids. Germline values: CDR1 SGHTA, CDR2 FQGNSA. CDR3 DNA sequence: TGTGCCAGCAGCCTCACACGGGGTCCTGGCTACACCTTC. Protein product: CASSLTRGPGYTF.

The chain is built from TRBV29-1 and TRBJ1-2; 11 bases agree with TRBD1. V was pared by 8 bases and J by 8 bases, with 16 bases of the junction left unmatched. Germline V gene sequence: CDR1 SQVTM, CDR2 ANQGSEA. The length of the CDR3 is 15 residues. The CDR3, as DNA: TGCAGCCCCTCAGCCCGGGGACAGGGGGGCCTAGGCTACACCTTC. The encoded protein is CSPSARGQGGLGYTF.

This clone appeared a few times. V gene TRBV7-2 combines with J gene TRBJ1-1; 9 bases agree with TRBD1. CDR1 is SGHTA, CDR2 FQGNSA, per germline. Germline trimming cut 5 bases from V and 0 bases from J; bases unmatched to any gene: 13. CDR3 length: 18 amino acids. This CDR3 reads CASSPRGGTGHLNTEAFF. CDR3 DNA sequence: TGTGCCAGCAGCCCCCGAGGTGGGACAGGGCACCTGAACACTGAAGCTTTCTTT.

This clone appeared once. Within the sample, other DNA sequences also encode this same CDR3. The chain has TRBV7-2 and TRBJ1-2, with 10 bases that match TRBD1. The V gene's germline CDR1 is SGHTA and CDR2 FQGNSA. The junction had 10 bases not matched to a gene; V was cut back by 5 bases and J by 4 bases. The length of the CDR3 is 16 residues. CDR3 coding DNA: TGTGCCAGCAGCCCACAGAGACAGGGGGCGGGCTATGGCTACACCTTC. It specifies CASSPQRQGAGYGYTF.

This clone was counted a single time. The chain employs TRBV5-1 and TRBJ2-3, with TRBD1 as a possible D gene (6 bases). Germline CDR1 SGHRS, CDR2 YFSETQ. CDR3 length: 14 amino acids. V lost 2 bases and J 4 bases, leaving 11 bases between the germline ends. CDR3 region: CASSFQGSADTQYF. CDR3 nucleotide sequence: TGCGCCAGCAGCTTCCAGGGGTCCGCAGATACGCAGTATTTT.

The J gene is TRBJ2-1, the V gene TRBV10-1, with TRBD1 as a possible D gene (6 bases). The V and J ends lost 3 bases and 14 bases respectively, with 17 bases between them. The germline CDR1 and CDR2 sequences are WNHNN and SYGVQD (reference sequence). This CDR3 contains 13 residues. CDR3 DNA: TGCGCCAGCAGTGAAGCCGGGACATACATTAAGTTCTTC. Protein: CASSEAGTYIKFF.

The chain recombines TRBV5-1 with TRBJ2-7; 9 nucleotides line up with TRBD2. The CDR3 consists of 16 residues. V lost 3 bases and J lost 2; bases outside the gene matches: 9. The germline V gene has CDR1 SGHRS and CDR2 YFSETQ. The CDR3 is CASSSASGALTYEQYF. The DNA of the CDR3 is TGCGCCAGCAGCTCCGCTAGCGGGGCCCTTACCTACGAGCAGTACTTC.

V usage is TRBV6-1 and J usage is TRBJ1-1, with D perhaps matching TRBD1 (6 bases). The V and J ends lost 5 bases and 9 bases respectively, with 19 bases between them. The CDR3 is 14 residues long. The germline V gene has CDR1 MNHNS and CDR2 SASEGT. The CDR3 DNA is TGTGCCAGCAGTCAACTACAGGGTGATCAAAAAGCTTTCTTT. Encoded protein: CASSQLQGDQKAFF.

This clone was recorded once. The V call is TRBV2, the J call TRBJ2-5, with TRBD2 matching 13 bases. The CDR3 sequence is 13 residues long. J gave up 13 bases and V 6 bases, and 8 bases lay outside the gene matches. CDR1 is SNHLY and CDR2 is FYNNEI in the germline V gene. In DNA form, the CDR3 reads TGTGCCAGCAGCGGAGGACTAGCGGGAGCAGGGTACTTC. It yields the protein CASSGGLAGAGYF.

This clone occurred a few times. This sequence joins TRBV5-1 and TRBJ2-1, with D uncertain. The V gene's germline CDR1 is SGHRS and CDR2 YFSETQ. The CDR3 sequence is 15 residues long. Between the trimmed V and J ends, which lost 4 bases and 0 bases, there was a span of 11 bases. The CDR3 spells CASSAPGSSYNEQFF. CDR3 in DNA: TGCGCCAGCAGCGCGCCCGGGTCCTCCTACAATGAGCAGTTCTTC. Using reference TRBV5-1 and TRBJ2-1 for the parts outside the CDR3, the full variable domain is KAGVTQTPRYLIKTRGQQVTLSCSPISGHRSVSWYQQTPGQGLQFLFEYFSETQRNKGNFPGRFSGRQFSNSRSEMNVSTLELGDSALYLCASSAPGSSYNEQFFGPGTRLTVL.

The chain carries TRBV11-2 and TRBJ2-7; D perhaps matches TRBD2 (6 bases). Trimming left V 5 bases short and J 3 bases short, with 17 bases between. Per germline, CDR1 SGHAT and CDR2 FQNNGV. This CDR3 has 15 residues. In nucleotides, the CDR3 is TGTGCCAGCAGCCGAATCGGCGGGACCTTCTACGAGCAGTACTTC. Encoded protein: CASSRIGGTFYEQYF. The variable domain in full, with the rest retrieved from reference TRBV11-2 and TRBJ2-7, is EAGVAQSPRYKIIEKRQSVAFWCNPISGHATLYWYQQILGQGPKLLIQFQNNGVVDDSQLPKDRFSAERLKGVDSTLKIQPAKLEDSAVYLCASSRIGGTFYEQYFGPGTRLTVT.

This clone was detected only a few times. The CDR3 nucleotides read TGTGCCAGCAGTGGTTTCGGTTCCTACGAGCAGTACTTC. It specifies CASSGFGSYEQYF. The rearrangement joins TRBV2 to TRBJ2-7; D is uncertain. Germline V gives CDR1 SNHLY, CDR2 FYNNEI. V dropped 4 bases and J dropped 1 base, with 8 bases sitting between them. CDR3 length: 13 residues.

This clone turned up a few times. The rearrangement uses TRBV19 and TRBJ1-5; D remains unclear. The V end was cut by 3 bases, the J end by 0 bases, with 12 bases between. The CDR3 totals 16 residues. From germline, CDR1 is LNHDA and CDR2 SQIVND (reference sequence). CDR3 bases: TGTGCCAGTAGTATGGGGAGGAAGGATAGCAATCAGCCCCAGCATTTT. Its translation: CASSMGRKDSNQPQHF.

The chain links TRBV5-5 to TRBJ2-2; 8 nucleotides align to TRBD2. V trimming: 0 bases; J trimming: 5 bases; junction bases outside the gene matches: 3. The CDR3 sequence is 15 residues long. The germline V gene has CDR1 SGHKS and CDR2 YYEKEE (reference sequence). CDR3 bases: TGTGCCAGCAGCTTGGAACTAGCGGAGACCGGGGAGCTGTTTTTT. Its protein is CASSLELAETGELFF.

This chain joins TRBV19 and TRBJ2-1; D may be TRBD2 (6 bases). The length of the CDR3 is 14 residues. Germline V gene sequence: CDR1 LNHDA, CDR2 SQIVND (reference sequence). The V end lost 1 base, the J end lost 10 bases, and 14 bases lay between the germline ends. The CDR3 protein is CASSIVGGVGEQFF. The DNA of the CDR3 is TGTGCCAGTAGTATAGTGGGCGGGGTCGGGGAGCAGTTCTTC. Full variable domain (outside the CDR3, taken from reference TRBV19 and TRBJ2-1): DGGITQSPKYLFRKEGQNVTLSCEQNLNHDAMYWYRQDPGQGLRLIYYSQIVNDFQKGDIAEGYSVSREKKESFPLTVTSAQKNPTAFYLCASSIVGGVGEQFFGPGTRLTVL.

The chain couples TRBV29-1 to TRBJ2-5, with D perhaps TRBD2 (6 bases). CDR3 length equals 13 residues. Per the germline V gene, CDR1 is SQVTM and CDR2 is ANQGSEA. V gave up 4 bases and J gave up 1 base, with 10 bases separating them. The CDR3 DNA is TGCAGCGTTGGGGCGGGATTCCAAGAGACCCAGTACTTC. It yields the protein CSVGAGFQETQYF. The variable domain in full, with the rest retrieved from reference TRBV29-1 and TRBJ2-5, is SAVISQKPSRDICQRGTSLTIQCQVDSQVTMMFWYRQQPGQSLTLIATANQGSEATYESGFVIDKFPISRPNLTFSTLTVSNMSPEDSSIYLCSVGAGFQETQYFGPGTRLLVL.

The rearrangement uses TRBV27 and TRBJ2-7; D is uncertain. The CDR3 runs to 15 residues. V lost 6 bases and J 3 bases, leaving 18 bases between the germline ends. CDR1 is MNHEY and CDR2 is SMNVEV in the germline V gene (reference sequence). The CDR3 nucleotides are TGTGCCAGCAGGCGGCTTCAAGTATCGGTCTACGAGCAGTACTTC. It yields the protein CASRRLQVSVYEQYF.

The chain employs TRBV7-9 and TRBJ1-4, with TRBD1 as a possible D gene (5 bases). Looked up from germline, CDR1 is SEHNR and CDR2 is FQNEAQ (reference sequence). The CDR3 length is 14 residues. Trimming cost V 6 bases and J 4 bases, with 12 bases left between them. The DNA for the CDR3 is TGTGCCAGCAGACGACAGAGTCATAATGAAAAACTGTTTTTT. As protein: CASRRQSHNEKLFF. The whole variable domain, filled in from reference TRBV7-9 and TRBJ1-4, reads DTGVSQNPRHKITKRGQNVTFRCDPISEHNRLYWYRQTLGQGPEFLTYFQNEAQLEKSRLLSDRFSAERPKGSFSTLEIQRTEQGDSAMYLCASRRQSHNEKLFFGSGTQLSVL.